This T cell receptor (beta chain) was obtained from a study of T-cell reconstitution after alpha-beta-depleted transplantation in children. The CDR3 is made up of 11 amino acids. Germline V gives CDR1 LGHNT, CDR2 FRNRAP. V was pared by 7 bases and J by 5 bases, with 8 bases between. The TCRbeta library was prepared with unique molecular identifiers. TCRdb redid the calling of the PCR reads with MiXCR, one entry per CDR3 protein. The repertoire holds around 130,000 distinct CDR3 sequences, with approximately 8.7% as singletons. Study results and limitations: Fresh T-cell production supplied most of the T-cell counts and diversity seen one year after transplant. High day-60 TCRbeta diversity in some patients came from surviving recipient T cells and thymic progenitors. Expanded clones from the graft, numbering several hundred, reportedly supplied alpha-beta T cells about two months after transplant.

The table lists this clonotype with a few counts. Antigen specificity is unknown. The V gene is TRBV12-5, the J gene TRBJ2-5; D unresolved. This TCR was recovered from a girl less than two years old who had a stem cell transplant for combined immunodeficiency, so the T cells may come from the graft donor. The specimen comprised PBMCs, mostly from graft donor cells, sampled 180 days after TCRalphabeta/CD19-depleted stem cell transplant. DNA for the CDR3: TGTGCTAGTGAGGGCAGGGAGACCCAGTACTTC. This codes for CASEGRETQYF.